Included here is one T cell receptor (beta chain) sequence, with context. Its antigen remains undetermined. No quality values exist for individual bases; no much larger clone is one base distant. This entry is derived from a study of cytomegalovirus exposure and HLA in healthy donors (dated by TCRdb to 2015 to 2018). Some background on the complete study: According to a later analysis, one platform produced both the roughly 110 validation repertoires and the 666 repertoires of the first cohort. The study aimed to test whether cataloging public T cell receptors could reveal signatures of past pathogen exposure. Along with the roughly 710-subject first cohort, a separate validation cohort of approximately 110 different subjects was used. High-throughput TCR immunosequencing, statistical association of individual TCRs with disease status, and machine learning were combined to predict cytomegalovirus infection status.

Library creation used the immunoSEQ multiplex PCR assay. The original methods were these. To diagnose cytomegalovirus status from the catalog of TCR beta chain sequences, a statistical classification framework was built. The table comes from immuneACCESS by way of TCRdb, which keeps in-frame sequences with V and J called. Part of the clones is missing from these tables; in studies checked, under half for an unresolved V gene and the rest for unknown reasons. V and J calls and clone size follow that table, whereas D and trimming were derived from the DNA. In this sample the table shows tens of thousands of clones, 90% to 95% of which occur a single time. The ten largest clonotypes hold 0.65% to 0.7% of the sample. Study-wide conclusions, independent of this receptor: Of the cluster scores, 85% to 95% were above 0 in a later analysis, which found that TCRs clustered in the first cohort also tended to co-occur in the roughly 130 validation repertoires. According to the authors, the approach could potentially be generalized to other disease states and immunological phenotypes. All 120 or so repertoires were used to score co-occurrence in the validation cohort in a later analysis, because that analysis had no HLA typing for the cohort. The classifier was reported to diagnose cytomegalovirus status with high specificity and sensitivity in both the original and validation cohorts. While some public TCRs were present in many individuals, most TCR sequences turned up only very rarely across donors. A total of fewer than 200 TCR beta chains were listed by the study as associated with cytomegalovirus. In vitro tests confirmed that a few of the cytomegalovirus-associated TCR beta chains recognize cytomegalovirus antigens.

The donors were included in the validation cohort of 100 to 150 subjects, a group kept apart from the roughly 690-subject first cohort. The germline V gene yields SGHDT for CDR1 and YYEEEE for CDR2. Counted from cysteine to phenylalanine, this CDR3 has 16 amino acids. Of the read, only the CDR3 DNA is kept; its 48 bases are in frame from base 1. At the junction V is shortened by 5 bases and J by 5 bases; bases outside the gene matches: 13. The sample consisted of PBMCs. The chain is made from TRBV5-6 and TRBJ1-1, and 9 junctional nucleotides match TRBD1. The sequence was collected from a man aged 18 to 29 in good health and CMV-seronegative. The CDR3 reads as follows: CASRLLTGTGKTEAFF. Here is the DNA: TGTGCCAGCAGGCTACTAACCGGGACAGGGAAGACTGAAGCTTTCTTT.